The present TCR beta chain was sequenced within a study of PD-L1 blockade in urothelial cancer. Across the study: The year 2014 saw patients start atezolizumab, 1,200 mg intravenously every 3 weeks.

Time point defined: pretreatment peripheral blood. Metastatic or locally advanced urothelial carcinoma was present in the patients. The study collected 1 to 8 samples per patient, pretreatment and on-treatment. Assay: immunoSEQ multiplex PCR; the TCRdb copy retains only in-frame clones and omits some. The sample lists approximately 94,000 clones, around 87% seen once, with roughly 2% in the top ten. V was pared by 5 bases and J by 4 bases, with 11 bases between. Germline V gene lookup returns CDR1 MGHRA and CDR2 YSYEKL. CDR3 length: 13 amino acids. The material sequenced was PBMCs, taken around atezolizumab (anti-PD-L1) treatment. The TCR sequence derives from a man aged 60 to 75 with urothelial cancer. The rearrangement joins TRBV4-1 to TRBJ2-5; no firm D call. CDR3 in DNA: TGCGCCAGCAGCTACACAGTGGGAGAGACCCAGTACTTC. The encoded protein is CASSYTVGETQYF.